This T cell receptor (beta chain) was retrieved from a study of control samples from healthy donors and cancer patients. The repertoire was sequenced with immunoSEQ multiplex PCR; TCRdb's copy has only in-frame clones and lacks some. The sample carries more than 85,000 clones, about four fifths recorded once. The ends were cut back, 3 bases at V and 7 bases at J, with 13 bases in the middle. The germline gives CDR1 SGHAT, CDR2 FQNNGV. The CDR3 is 15 residues long. The sequencing sample was made of blood. This TCR was recovered from a woman in her forties or fifties in good health. This chain links TRBV11-2 with TRBJ1-6, with unresolved D. CDR3 DNA sequence: TGTGCCAGCAGCTTTTCGGGGTCGAGGAATTCACCCCTCCACTTT. Protein product: CASSFSGSRNSPLHF.